This paragraph reports one T cell receptor beta chain. CDR3 length equals 14 residues. V dropped 4 bases and J dropped 3; count of bases not matched to a gene: 7. Germline CDR1 SGDLS, CDR2 YYNGEE. TCRdb processed the 5' RACE reads anew with MiXCR; each CDR3 protein has one entry. The sample gives just over 350,000 distinct CDR3 sequences, 20% to 25% of which show up once; around 14% is in the top ten. This sample is part of a study of CD8 T cells in ankylosing spondylitis. The J gene is TRBJ2-7, the V gene TRBV9; 7 nucleotides align to TRBD1. Sequencing was performed on blood, either unsorted or a sorted T cell fraction (not recorded which). The sequence was collected from a male donor with ankylosing spondylitis or in good health (not recorded which). The CDR3 spells CASSPSRTGYEQYF. The CDR3 DNA reads as TGTGCCAGCAGCCCCTCTAGGACAGGCTACGAGCAGTACTTC.